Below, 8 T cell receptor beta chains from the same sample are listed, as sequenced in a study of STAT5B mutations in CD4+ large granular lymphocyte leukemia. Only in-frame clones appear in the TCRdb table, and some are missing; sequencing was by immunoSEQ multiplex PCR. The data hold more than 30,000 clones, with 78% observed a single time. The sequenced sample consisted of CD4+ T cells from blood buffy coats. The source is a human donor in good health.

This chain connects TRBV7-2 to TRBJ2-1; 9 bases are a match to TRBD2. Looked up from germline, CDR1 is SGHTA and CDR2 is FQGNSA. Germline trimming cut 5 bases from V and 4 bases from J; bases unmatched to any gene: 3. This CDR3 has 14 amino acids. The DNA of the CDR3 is TGTGCCAGCAGCACCCTAGCGGGGTACAATGAGCAGTTCTTC. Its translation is CASSTLAGYNEQFF.

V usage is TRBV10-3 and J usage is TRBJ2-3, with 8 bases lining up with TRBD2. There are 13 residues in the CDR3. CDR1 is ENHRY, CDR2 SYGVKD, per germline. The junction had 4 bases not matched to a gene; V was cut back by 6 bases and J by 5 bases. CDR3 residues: CAIRGLAGDTQYF. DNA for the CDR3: TGTGCCATCAGAGGACTAGCAGGAGATACGCAGTATTTT.

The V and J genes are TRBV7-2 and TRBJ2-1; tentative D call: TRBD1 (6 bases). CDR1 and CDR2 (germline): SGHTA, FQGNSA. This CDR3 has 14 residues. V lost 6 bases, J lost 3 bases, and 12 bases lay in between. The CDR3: CASRRAGVYNEQFF. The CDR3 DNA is TGTGCCAGCAGACGTGCAGGGGTCTACAATGAGCAGTTCTTC.

CDR3 residues: CASSESVAPQETQYF. The CDR3 DNA is TGCGCCAGCAGTGAGTCGGTTGCGCCACAAGAGACCCAGTACTTC. This sequence joins TRBV10-2 and TRBJ2-5; D gene uncertain. V was clipped by 0 bases and J by 2 bases, with 10 bases between them. The CDR3 contains 15 residues. Germline assignment: CDR1 WSHSY and CDR2 SAAADI.

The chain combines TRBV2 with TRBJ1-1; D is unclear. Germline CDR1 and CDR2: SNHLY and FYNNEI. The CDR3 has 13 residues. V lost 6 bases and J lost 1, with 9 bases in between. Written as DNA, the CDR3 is TGTGCCAGCAGAATAAATGAGAACACTGAAGCTTTCTTT. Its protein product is CASRINENTEAFF.

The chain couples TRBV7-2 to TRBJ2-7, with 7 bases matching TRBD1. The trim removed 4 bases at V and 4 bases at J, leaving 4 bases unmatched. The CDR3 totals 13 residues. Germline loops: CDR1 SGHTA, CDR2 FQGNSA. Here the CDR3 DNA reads TGTGCCAGCAGCTCCATACAGGGGTACGAGCAGTACTTC. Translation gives CASSSIQGYEQYF.

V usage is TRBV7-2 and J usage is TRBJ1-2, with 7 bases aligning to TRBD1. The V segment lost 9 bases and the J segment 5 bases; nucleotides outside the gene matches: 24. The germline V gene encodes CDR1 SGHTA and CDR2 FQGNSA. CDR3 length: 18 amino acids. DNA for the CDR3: TGTGCCAGTTCGGACCGGGACAGCTCACTACCCTCTTTATATGGCTACACCTTC. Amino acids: CASSDRDSSLPSLYGYTF. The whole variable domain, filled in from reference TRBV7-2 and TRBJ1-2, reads GAGVSQSPSNKVTEKGKDVELRCDPISGHTALYWYRQSLGQGLEFLIYFQGNSAPDKSGLPSDRFSAERTGGSVSTLTIQRTQQEDSAVYLCASSDRDSSLPSLYGYTFGSGTRLTVV.

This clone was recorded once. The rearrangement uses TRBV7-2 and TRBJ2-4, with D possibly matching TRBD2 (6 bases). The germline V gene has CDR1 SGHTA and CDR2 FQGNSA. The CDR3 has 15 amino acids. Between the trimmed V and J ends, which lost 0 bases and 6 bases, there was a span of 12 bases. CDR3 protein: CASSLAAGRGNIQYF. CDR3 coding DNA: TGTGCCAGCAGCTTAGCTGCGGGAAGGGGAAACATTCAGTACTTC.